The 20 T cell receptor beta chains reported below all come from one sample, sequenced in a study of blood T cell repertoires in COVID-19. Profiling relied on immunoSEQ multiplex PCR, and the TCRdb table lists in-frame clones only, not all of them. The sample lists 150,000 to 200,000 clones, roughly nine tenths occurring once. Sequenced material: peripheral blood. The receptors were sampled from a human donor in a cohort sampled during active COVID-19.

This chain joins TRBV7-6 and TRBJ2-3; 8 nucleotides match TRBD2. This CDR3 is 17 amino acids long. V lost 2 bases and J lost 3; bases outside the gene matches: 10. CDR1 and CDR2 (germline): SGHVS, FNYEAQ. CDR3 bases: TGTGCCAGCAGCTTATTCGGGGGGGAGAGTCGGACAGATACGCAGTATTTT. It is translated as CASSLFGGESRTDTQYF.

V is TRBV24-1 and J is TRBJ2-1; D gene uncertain. The CDR3 spans 15 residues. The ends were cut back, 1 base at V and 5 bases at J, with 11 bases in the middle. Germline CDR1 and CDR2: KGHDR and SFDVKD. The CDR3 DNA sequence: TGTGCCACCAGTGATTTTAAGACATCGAACAATGAGCAGTTCTTC. Amino acids: CATSDFKTSNNEQFF.

This clone was counted once. The chain links TRBV12-3 or TRBV12-4 to TRBJ2-7; D is unresolved. The CDR3 loop spans 12 amino acids. V was pared by 2 bases and J by 6 bases, with 8 bases between. CDR3 loop: CASSLSPSEQYF. In DNA, the CDR3 is TGTGCCAGCAGTTTATCTCCCAGCGAGCAGTACTTC.

The chain recombines TRBV29-1 with TRBJ1-1; 7 bases map to TRBD1. The CDR3 length is 13 residues. The germline CDR1 and CDR2 sequences are SQVTM and ANQGSEA. J lost 0 bases, V lost 7 bases, and 5 bases had no gene match. The DNA of the CDR3 is TGCAGCGCCTCGGGACAGATGAACACTGAAGCTTTCTTT. Encoded protein: CSASGQMNTEAFF.

The chain combines TRBV28 with TRBJ2-5; TRBD1 aligns across 7 bases. Trimming took 5 bases from V and 2 from J; bases not matched to a gene: 5. The length of the CDR3 is 14 residues. Germline loops: CDR1 MDHEN, CDR2 SYDVKM. This CDR3 is CASSPRTGQETQYF. CDR3 DNA: TGTGCCAGCAGTCCGCGGACAGGACAAGAGACCCAGTACTTC. The full variable domain, rest sourced from reference TRBV28 and TRBJ2-5, is DVKVTQSSRYLVKRTGEKVFLECVQDMDHENMFWYRQDPGLGLRLIYFSYDVKMKEKGDIPEGYSVSREKKERFSLILESASTNQTSMYLCASSPRTGQETQYFGPGTRLLVL.

V gene TRBV20-1 combines with J gene TRBJ2-1, with TRBD2 identical over 8 bases. The CDR3 totals 15 residues. Germline V gene lookup returns CDR1 DFQATT and CDR2 SNEGSKA (reference sequence). V was pared by 3 bases and J by 2 bases, with 6 bases of the junction left unmatched. The CDR3 DNA reads as TGCAGTGCTAGTCTTCTAGCGGGCGCCTACAATGAGCAGTTCTTC. Protein: CSASLLAGAYNEQFF.

The chain combines TRBV5-5 with TRBJ2-5, with TRBD2 identical over 13 bases. The CDR3 totals 18 residues. With V trimmed by 5 bases and J by 2 bases, 12 bases remained unmatched. CDR1 and CDR2 from the germline V gene are SGHKS and YYEKEE (reference sequence). The CDR3 nucleotides are TGTGCCAGCAGTTTTCCGACTAGCGGGGGGCCCCGTCAAGAGACCCAGTACTTC. This codes for CASSFPTSGGPRQETQYF.

This rearrangement joins TRBV5-1 to TRBJ2-7; tentatively, D is TRBD1 (6 bases). Germline V gene data show CDR1 as SGHRS and CDR2 as YFSETQ. The CDR3 covers 14 residues. Between the trimmed V and J ends, which lost 0 bases and 5 bases, there was a span of 12 bases. The CDR3 DNA is TGCGCCAGCAGCTTGGCACAGGGAATCGACGAGCAGTACTTC. This translates into CASSLAQGIDEQYF.

The chain recombines TRBV27 with TRBJ2-1; unclear D gene. Germline CDR1 reads MNHEY; CDR2 reads SMNVEV (reference sequence). Trimming removed 2 bases from V and 12 bases from J, with 17 bases in between. The CDR3 is made up of 14 amino acids. This CDR3 is CASSLPPPGKRQFF. CDR3 DNA sequence: TGTGCCAGCAGTTTACCCCCGCCCGGTAAGAGGCAGTTCTTC.

About this clone itself: This sample includes further DNA sequences coding for the same CDR3. This chain uses TRBV27 with TRBJ1-1, with 8 bases aligning to TRBD1. There are 15 residues in the CDR3. The ends lost 0 bases at V and 1 base at J; junction bases unmatched: 1. Per the germline V gene, CDR1 is MNHEY and CDR2 is SMNVEV (reference sequence). This chain's CDR3 is CASSLSGTGNTEAFF. CDR3 DNA sequence: TGTGCCAGCAGTTTATCAGGGACAGGGAACACTGAAGCTTTCTTT.

This chain joins TRBV5-1 and TRBJ2-3; D not resolved. Germline values: CDR1 SGHRS, CDR2 YFSETQ. Trimming cost V 4 bases and J 2 bases, with 29 bases left between them. The CDR3 totals 20 residues. The CDR3 region has the DNA TGCGCCAGCAGCCCGTCGGGTTTTCTTGTCCCCGAAACGGACACAGATACGCAGTATTTT. It translates to CASSPSGFLVPETDTDTQYF.

The chain carries TRBV7-6 and TRBJ1-1; D is perhaps TRBD1 (6 bases). Trimming left V 1 base short and J 5 bases short, with 14 bases between. CDR3 size: 15 residues. Germline V gene lookup returns CDR1 SGHVS and CDR2 FNYEAQ. This CDR3 is CASSLEGRGDTEAFF. CDR3 nucleotide sequence: TGTGCCAGCAGCTTAGAGGGCAGGGGAGATACTGAAGCTTTCTTT.

The chain uses TRBV3-1 (or the pseudogene TRBV3-2) and TRBJ1-2; 10 bases agree with TRBD1. V lost 3 bases and J lost 2; bases outside the gene matches: 9. Germline V CDR1 and CDR2: LGHDT, YNNKEL (reference sequence). CDR3 size: 17 residues. CDR3 loop: CASSHHGTGAGNYGYTF. The CDR3, as DNA: TGTGCCAGCAGCCATCATGGGACAGGGGCCGGGAACTATGGCTACACCTTC.

The V gene is TRBV7-2, the J gene TRBJ2-7, with 7 bases fitting TRBD1. The V gene end was trimmed by 5 bases and the J gene end by 2 bases; junction bases not matched to a gene: 9. The CDR3 length is 15 residues. Germline loops: CDR1 SGHTA, CDR2 FQGNSA. The CDR3 DNA reads as TGTGCCAGCAGCCTGTCGACAGGGAATCCCTACGAGCAGTACTTC. Protein product: CASSLSTGNPYEQYF.

This chain joins TRBV6-5 and TRBJ2-7; possibly TRBD2 for D (5 bases). Trimming pared 6 bases from V and 3 bases from J, leaving 12 bases between. The CDR3 is made up of 13 amino acids. The germline V gene encodes CDR1 MNHEY and CDR2 SVGAGI. This chain's CDR3 is CASSPSTNYEQYF. The CDR3 DNA sequence: TGTGCCAGCAGCCCCTCGACTAACTACGAGCAGTACTTC.

This chain uses TRBV18 with TRBJ2-6, with 11 nucleotides matching TRBD2. V dropped 2 bases and J dropped 2; count of bases not matched to a gene: 5. Germline CDR1 and CDR2: KGHSH and LQKENI. The CDR3 is made up of 18 amino acids. CDR3 nucleotide sequence: TGTGCCAGCTCACCAATAGCGGGAGGGCCGACTGGGGCCAACGTCCTGACTTTC. Translated, it gives CASSPIAGGPTGANVLTF. Full variable domain (outside the CDR3, taken from reference TRBV18 and TRBJ2-6): NAGVMQNPRHLVRRRGQEARLRCSPMKGHSHVYWYRQLPEEGLKFMVYLQKENIIDESGMPKERFSAEFPKEGPSILRIQQVVRGDSAAYFCASSPIAGGPTGANVLTFGAGSRLTVL.

J is TRBJ2-7 and V is TRBV11-2, with D possibly matching TRBD2 (6 bases). V was trimmed by 2 bases and J by 7 bases, leaving 12 bases between them. Germline values: CDR1 SGHAT, CDR2 FQNNGV. The CDR3 length is 13 residues. For the CDR3, the DNA is TGTGCCAGCAGCTTAACGGGGGTGGGTGAGCAGTACTTC. Translation: CASSLTGVGEQYF.

This chain links TRBV4-3 with TRBJ2-1; TRBD2 agrees at 8 bases. Germline V gene data show CDR1 as LGHNA and CDR2 as YSLEER. V lost 1 base, J lost 4 bases, and 9 bases stayed unmatched. This CDR3 is 17 amino acids long. CDR3: CASSQGRGGLGYNEQFF. CDR3 nucleotides: TGCGCCAGCAGCCAAGGACGGGGGGGCCTAGGGTACAATGAGCAGTTCTTC.

The rearrangement joins TRBV15 to TRBJ2-7, with a weak D call TRBD2 (6 bases). Germline CDR1 is LNHNV and CDR2 is YYDKDF (reference sequence). The CDR3 runs 14 residues. V was pared by 1 base and J by 5 bases, with 12 bases between. CDR3 amino acids: CATSRVAGFNEQYF. CDR3 in DNA: TGTGCCACCAGCAGAGTTGCGGGATTCAACGAGCAGTACTTC.

The CDR3 region has the DNA TGTGCCAGTAGTCGAGAGAGCTCTGGAAACACCATATATTTT. Translated, it gives CASSRESSGNTIYF. V is TRBV19 and J is TRBJ1-3; D uncertain. CDR3 length: 14 amino acids. Trimming pared 5 bases from V and 0 bases from J, leaving 8 bases between. CDR1 is LNHDA, CDR2 SQIVND, per germline (reference sequence).